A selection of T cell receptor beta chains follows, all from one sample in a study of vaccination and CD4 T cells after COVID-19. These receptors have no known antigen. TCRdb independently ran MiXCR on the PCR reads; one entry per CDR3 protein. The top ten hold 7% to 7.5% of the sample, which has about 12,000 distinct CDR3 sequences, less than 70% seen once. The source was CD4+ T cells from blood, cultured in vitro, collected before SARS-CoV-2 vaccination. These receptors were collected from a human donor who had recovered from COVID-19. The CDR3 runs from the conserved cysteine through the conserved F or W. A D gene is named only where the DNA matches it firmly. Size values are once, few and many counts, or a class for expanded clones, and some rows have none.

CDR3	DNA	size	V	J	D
CARGDREGCSDTQYF	TGTGCCAGGGGAGACAGGGAAGGATGCTCAGATACGCAGTATTTT	NA	TRBV21-1	TRBJ2-3	NA
CSAGGQVNTGELFF	TGCAGTGCGGGGGGACAGGTGAACACCGGGGAGCTGTTTTTT	NA	TRBV20-1	TRBJ2-2	TRBD1
CASSKGGMRQRGSGANVLTF	TGTGCCAGCAGCAAAGGGGGTATGCGACAGAGAGGTTCTGGGGCCAACGTCCTGACTTTC	NA	TRBV21-1	TRBJ2-6	NA
CASSRLAGTASYEQYF	TGTGCCAGCAGTAGACTAGCGGGAACCGCCTCCTACGAGCAGTACTTC	NA	TRBV6-4	TRBJ2-7	TRBD2
CASSQEYQAGLIQETQYF	TGTGCCAGCAGCCAAGAATACCAGGCAGGCTTAATCCAAGAGACCCAGTACTTC	NA	TRBV4-2	TRBJ2-5	NA
CAQATGADTQYF	TGTGCCCAAGCCACAGGGGCAGATACGCAGTATTTT	NA	TRBV30	TRBJ2-3	TRBD1
CASSSGRQQFF	TGTGCCAGCAGCTCGGGCAGGCAGCAGTTCTTC	NA	TRBV7-3	TRBJ2-1	NA
CASSSRQGNQPQHF	TGTGCCAGCAGTTCCCGGCAGGGCAATCAGCCCCAGCATTTT	few	TRBV6-5	TRBJ1-5	NA
CASSWGLAGVGTQYF	TGTGCCAGCAGTTGGGGACTAGCGGGAGTTGGTACGCAGTATTTT	NA	TRBV5-8	TRBJ2-3	TRBD2
CASSSLSGQSYASF	TGTGCCAGCAGTTCCCTATCTGGACAGTCTTACGCCAGCTTC	few	TRBV27	TRBJ1-2	NA
CASTQDRASYNEQFF	TGTGCCAGCACCCAAGATCGGGCTTCCTACAATGAGCAGTTCTTC	NA	TRBV7-2	TRBJ2-1	NA
CASSPDQGLGGGGYTF	TGTGCCAGCTCACCAGACCAGGGCCTAGGCGGAGGTGGCTACACCTTC	NA	TRBV18	TRBJ1-2	NA
CASGQSSYNSPLHF	TGTGCCAGCGGGCAGAGCTCCTATAATTCACCCCTCCACTTT	few	TRBV6-1	TRBJ1-6	NA
CSATTGTSFYNEQFF	TGCAGTGCTACCACCGGGACTAGCTTCTACAATGAGCAGTTCTTC	NA	TRBV20-1	TRBJ2-1	TRBD2
CASRAYTGSNQPQHF	TGTGCCAGCAGAGCCTATACAGGTAGCAATCAGCCCCAGCATTTT	few	TRBV2	TRBJ1-5	NA
CASSYSPLAGVYNEQFF	TGTGCCAGCAGTTACTCCCCACTAGCGGGAGTATACAATGAGCAGTTCTTC	NA	TRBV6-5	TRBJ2-1	TRBD2
CASRLTSGTTSGANVLTF	TGTGCCAGCAGGTTGACTAGCGGGACTACGTCTGGGGCCAACGTCCTGACTTTC	few	TRBV6-4	TRBJ2-6	TRBD2
CAIRPASGRKTYEQYF	TGTGCCATCAGGCCAGCTAGCGGGAGAAAAACCTACGAGCAGTACTTC	once	TRBV10-3	TRBJ2-7	TRBD2
CSARMPAGGLEQFF	TGCAGTGCTAGGATGCCAGCGGGAGGTCTTGAGCAGTTCTTC	once	TRBV20-1	TRBJ2-1	TRBD2
CASSSSGGYTF	TGTGCCAGCAGCTCCAGTGGCGGCTACACCTTC	NA	TRBV12-3/TRBV12-4	TRBJ1-2	NA
CSASPWRSTDTQYF	TGCAGTGCTAGTCCGTGGCGAAGCACAGATACGCAGTATTTT	NA	TRBV20-1	TRBJ2-3	NA
CASSLVASVVTEAFF	TGTGCCAGCAGTCTGGTCGCGAGCGTAGTCACTGAAGCTTTCTTT	NA	TRBV12-3/TRBV12-4	TRBJ1-1	NA
CASRLAGVSEQFF	TGTGCCAGCCGGCTAGCGGGAGTTTCTGAGCAGTTCTTC	few	TRBV7-9	TRBJ2-1	TRBD2
CASSLDGLELIAFF	TGTGCCAGCAGCTTAGACGGCCTAGAATTGATAGCTTTCTTT	NA	TRBV7-2	TRBJ1-1	NA
CASSLLASGRLQETQYF	TGTGCCAGCAGCTTATTGGCTAGCGGGAGACTTCAAGAGACCCAGTACTTC	few	TRBV7-9	TRBJ2-5	TRBD2
CASSRLSVGELFF	TGTGCCAGCAGCCGACTTTCTGTGGGGGAGCTGTTTTTT	NA	TRBV7-3	TRBJ2-2	NA
CASSSGTSGRFHEQYF	TGTGCCAGCAGTTCAGGGACTAGTGGGAGGTTTCACGAGCAGTACTTC	NA	TRBV28	TRBJ2-7	TRBD2
CASSPGGRAYEQYF	TGTGCCAGCAGCCCCGGGGGCCGAGCCTACGAGCAGTACTTC	once	TRBV5-4	TRBJ2-7	NA
CASTDRTSGNTIYF	TGTGCCAGCACTGATAGGACTTCTGGAAACACCATATATTTT	NA	TRBV6-1	TRBJ1-3	NA
CASSHRGNEQYF	TGTGCCAGCAGCCACAGGGGGAACGAGCAGTACTTC	NA	TRBV12-3/TRBV12-4	TRBJ2-7	TRBD1
CATSRNPGQGTYEQYF	TGTGCCACCAGCAGAAATCCGGGACAGGGGACCTACGAGCAGTACTTC	once	TRBV15	TRBJ2-7	TRBD1
CASSPRLAGGIDTQYF	TGTGCCAGCAGCCCGCGACTAGCGGGAGGGATAGATACGCAGTATTTT	NA	TRBV7-3	TRBJ2-3	TRBD2
CASGKRGSNQPQHF	TGTGCCAGCGGGAAAAGGGGCAGCAATCAGCCCCAGCATTTT	NA	TRBV2	TRBJ1-5	NA
CASSSSDGLNEQFF	TGTGCCAGCAGCTCGTCGGACGGTCTGAATGAGCAGTTCTTC	NA	TRBV7-9	TRBJ2-1	NA
CASSYLWGYGSEDEQYF	TGTGCCAGCAGTTACTTGTGGGGATACGGGTCGGAGGACGAGCAGTACTTC	NA	TRBV6-2/TRBV6-3	TRBJ2-7	NA
CASSWTSGRAGELFF	TGTGCCAGCAGCTGGACTAGCGGGAGGGCCGGGGAGCTGTTTTTT	NA	TRBV7-6	TRBJ2-2	TRBD2
CASSLAPTPPYNEQFF	TGTGCCAGCAGCTTAGCCCCGACCCCCCCCTACAATGAGCAGTTCTTC	NA	TRBV7-7	TRBJ2-1	NA
CAISPGQTTNQPQHF	TGTGCCATCAGTCCGGGACAGACAACAAATCAGCCCCAGCATTTT	NA	TRBV10-3	TRBJ1-5	TRBD1
CSALTTSNQPQHF	TGCAGTGCTCTGACAACTAGCAATCAGCCCCAGCATTTT	NA	TRBV20-1	TRBJ1-5	NA
CATSRGGAAIEGTEAFF	TGTGCCACCAGCAGAGGAGGGGCAGCGATCGAGGGGACTGAAGCTTTCTTT	NA	TRBV15	TRBJ1-1	NA
CASRGTSGRETQYF	TGTGCCAGCCGCGGGACTAGCGGGAGAGAGACCCAGTACTTC	NA	TRBV12-3/TRBV12-4	TRBJ2-5	TRBD2
CASSLSLSTGTKLFF	TGTGCCAGCAGCTTAAGTCTCTCGACAGGGACGAAACTGTTTTTT	NA	TRBV7-2	TRBJ1-4	TRBD1
CASSQVQQGGTEAFF	TGTGCCAGCAGCCAAGTTCAACAGGGGGGCACTGAAGCTTTCTTT	NA	TRBV4-2	TRBJ1-1	TRBD1
CSASMLSGADGYTF	TGCAGTGCTAGTATGTTGTCGGGGGCCGATGGCTACACCTTC	NA	TRBV20-1	TRBJ1-2	NA
CSAKLQGYEQYF	TGCAGTGCTAAATTACAGGGATACGAGCAGTACTTC	NA	TRBV20-1	TRBJ2-7	NA